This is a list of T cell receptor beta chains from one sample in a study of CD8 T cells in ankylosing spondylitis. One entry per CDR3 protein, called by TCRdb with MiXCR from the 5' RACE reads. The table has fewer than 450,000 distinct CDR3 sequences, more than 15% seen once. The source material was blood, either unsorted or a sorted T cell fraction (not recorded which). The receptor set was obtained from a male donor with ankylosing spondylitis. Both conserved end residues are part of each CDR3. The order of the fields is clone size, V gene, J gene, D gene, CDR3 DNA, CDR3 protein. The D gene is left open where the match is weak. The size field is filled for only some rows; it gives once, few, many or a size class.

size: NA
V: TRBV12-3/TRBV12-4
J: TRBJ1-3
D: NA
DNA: TGTGCCAGCAGTTTAATGAGGCAGCGGTCAGGGAGTTTCTCTGGAAACACCATATATTTT
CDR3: CASSLMRQRSGSFSGNTIYF

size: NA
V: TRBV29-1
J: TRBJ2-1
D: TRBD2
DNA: TGCAGCGTTTCACCGGGACTAGCGGGGTACAATGAGCAGTTCTTC
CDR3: CSVSPGLAGYNEQFF

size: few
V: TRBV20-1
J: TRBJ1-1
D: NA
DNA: TGCAGTGCCCGAGGGGGGGGTGGTACTGAAGCTTTCTTT
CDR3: CSARGGGGTEAFF

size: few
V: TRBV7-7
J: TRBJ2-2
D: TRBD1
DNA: TGTGCCAGCAGGACAGGGTCCGGGGAGCTGTTTTTT
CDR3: CASRTGSGELFF

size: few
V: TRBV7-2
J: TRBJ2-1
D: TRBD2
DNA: TGTGCCAGCAGCTCCGCCGGGACTAGCAAATACTATGAGCAGTTCTTC
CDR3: CASSSAGTSKYYEQFF

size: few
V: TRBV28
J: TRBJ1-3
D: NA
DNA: TGTGCCAGCAGTCTAGCGTCCTTACCCTCTGGAAACACCATATATTTT
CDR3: CASSLASLPSGNTIYF

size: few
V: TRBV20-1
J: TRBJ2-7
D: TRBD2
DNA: TGCAGTGCTAGAGGGGAGCGGGGGGGCTACGAGCAGTACTTC
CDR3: CSARGERGGYEQYF

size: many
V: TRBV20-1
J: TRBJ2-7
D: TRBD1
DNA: TGCAGTGCTAGCCCTACAGGGGGCGGACGTGAGCAGTACTTC
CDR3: CSASPTGGGREQYF

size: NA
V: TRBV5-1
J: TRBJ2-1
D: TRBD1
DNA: TGCGCCAGCAGAGGGATGGGACAGGGGGCCAACAATGAGCAGTTCTTC
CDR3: CASRGMGQGANNEQFF

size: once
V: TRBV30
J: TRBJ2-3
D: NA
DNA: TGTGCCTGGAGTGTTCGGGACTTCTCGGGGTATTTT
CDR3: CAWSVRDFSGYF

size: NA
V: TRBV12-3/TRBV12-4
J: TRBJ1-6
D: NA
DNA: TGTGCCAGCAGTTTAAAGGCTTCACCCCTCCACTTT
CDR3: CASSLKASPLHF

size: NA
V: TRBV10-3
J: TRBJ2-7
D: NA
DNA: TGTGCCATCAGTCCTATGTACGAGCAGTACTTC
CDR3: CAISPMYEQYF

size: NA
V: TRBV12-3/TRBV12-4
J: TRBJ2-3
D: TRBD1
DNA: TGTGCCAGCAGTTTTTACAGGGGGCTAGATACGCAGTATTTT
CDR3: CASSFYRGLDTQYF

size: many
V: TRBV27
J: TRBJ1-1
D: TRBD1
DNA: TGTGCCAGCAGTTTGCAGGGGGCGATAGGGAACACTGAAGCTTTCTTT
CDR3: CASSLQGAIGNTEAFF

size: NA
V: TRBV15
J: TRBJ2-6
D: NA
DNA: TGTGCCACCAGCCCGGGGGGACAGCGCTCTGGGGCCAACGTCCTGACTTTC
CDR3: CATSPGGQRSGANVLTF

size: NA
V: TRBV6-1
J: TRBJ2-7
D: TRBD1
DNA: TGTGCCAGCGTCCGGGACAGCTACTACGAGCAGTACTTC
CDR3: CASVRDSYYEQYF

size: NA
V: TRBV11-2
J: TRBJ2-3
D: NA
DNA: TGTGCCAGCAGCTGGTCGGGACCTCACACAGATACGCAGTATTTT
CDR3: CASSWSGPHTDTQYF

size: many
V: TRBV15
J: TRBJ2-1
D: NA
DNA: TGTGCCACCAGCAGAGATAGAAGGGTTGAGCAGTTCTTC
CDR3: CATSRDRRVEQFF

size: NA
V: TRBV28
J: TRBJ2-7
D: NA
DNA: TGTGCCAGCAGTTTTATCGTGACCCCGGGCCCCTACGAGCAGTACTTC
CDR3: CASSFIVTPGPYEQYF

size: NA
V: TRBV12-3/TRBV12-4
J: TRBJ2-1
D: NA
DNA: TGTGCCAGCAGCCCACTTTCCTACAATGAGCAGTTCTTC
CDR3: CASSPLSYNEQFF

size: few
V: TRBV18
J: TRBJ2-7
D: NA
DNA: TGTGCCAGCTCAACCCAGGGGTACCCTTACGAGCAGTACTTC
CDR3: CASSTQGYPYEQYF

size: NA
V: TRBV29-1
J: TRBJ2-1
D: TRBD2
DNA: TGCAGCGTTGAAGTTGGGACTAGTAGCTCCTACAATGAGCAGTTCTTC
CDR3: CSVEVGTSSSYNEQFF

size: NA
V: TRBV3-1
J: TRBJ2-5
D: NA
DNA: TGTGCCAGCAGCCAAGGTATAGTGCAAGAGACCCAGTACTTC
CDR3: CASSQGIVQETQYF

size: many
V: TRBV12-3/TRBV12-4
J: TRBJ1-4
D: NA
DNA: TGTGCCAGCAGTTGGACAGCAACTAATGAAAAACTGTTTTTT
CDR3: CASSWTATNEKLFF

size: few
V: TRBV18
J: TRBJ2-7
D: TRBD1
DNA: TGTGCCAGCTCACCACAGGGACAGGGGGTCTACGAGCAGTACTTC
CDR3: CASSPQGQGVYEQYF

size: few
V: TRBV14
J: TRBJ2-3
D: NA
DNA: TGTGCCAGCAGCCCGCTACTGGATGGTACGCAGTATTTT
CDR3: CASSPLLDGTQYF

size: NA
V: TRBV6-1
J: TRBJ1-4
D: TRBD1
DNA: TGTGCCAGCAGTCCGAGACCGGGACAGGGTGGTGAAAAACTGTTTTTT
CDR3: CASSPRPGQGGEKLFF

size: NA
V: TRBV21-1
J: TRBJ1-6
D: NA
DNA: TGTGCCAGCAGCAAAGATATAGGGATTAATTCACCCCTCCACTTT
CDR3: CASSKDIGINSPLHF

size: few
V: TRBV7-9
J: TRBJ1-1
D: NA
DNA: TGTGCCAGCAGCTTTGGACAGTTGAACACTGAAGCTTTCTTT
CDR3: CASSFGQLNTEAFF

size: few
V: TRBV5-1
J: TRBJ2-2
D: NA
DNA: TGCGCCAGCAGCCCCCAGGGGGGGCCGAACACCGGGGAGCTGTTTTTT
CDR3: CASSPQGGPNTGELFF

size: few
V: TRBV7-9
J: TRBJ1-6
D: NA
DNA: TGTGCCAGCAGCCTAGATGTGGGATCCCTCCACTTT
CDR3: CASSLDVGSLHF

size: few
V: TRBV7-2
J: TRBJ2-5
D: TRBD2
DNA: TGTGCCAGCAGCTCCCGGACTAGTGGGGAGACCCAGTACTTC
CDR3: CASSSRTSGETQYF

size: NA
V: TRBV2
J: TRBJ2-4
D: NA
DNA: TGTGCCAGCAGCGAAACCCTAGGGAGGCTGGCCAAAAACATTCAGTACTTC
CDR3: CASSETLGRLAKNIQYF

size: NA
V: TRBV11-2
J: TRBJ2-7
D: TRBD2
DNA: TGTGCCAGCAGCCCAATTGGGGCGGGAGGGACCTACGAGCAGTACTTC
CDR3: CASSPIGAGGTYEQYF

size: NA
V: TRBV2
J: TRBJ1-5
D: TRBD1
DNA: TGTGCCAGCAGTGTAAGGGGACAGAATAGCAATCAGCCCCAGCATTTT
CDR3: CASSVRGQNSNQPQHF

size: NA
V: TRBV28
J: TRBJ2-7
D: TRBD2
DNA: TGTGCCAGCAGTTTAAGCGGGAGCTTCTCCTACGAGCAGTACTTC
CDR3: CASSLSGSFSYEQYF

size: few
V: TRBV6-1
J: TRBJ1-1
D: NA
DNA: TGTGCCAGCAGTCTCCTGGCTGAAGCTTTCTTT
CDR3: CASSLLAEAFF

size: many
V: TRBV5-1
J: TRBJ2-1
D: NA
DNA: TGCGCCAGCAGCTTGATAGGTGGCAATGAGCAGTTCTTC
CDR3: CASSLIGGNEQFF

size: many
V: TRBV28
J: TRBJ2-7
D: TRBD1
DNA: TGTGCCAGCAGTAAAACGGGGACAGGGTCCTACGAGCAGTACTTC
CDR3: CASSKTGTGSYEQYF

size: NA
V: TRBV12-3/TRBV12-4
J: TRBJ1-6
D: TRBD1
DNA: TGTGCCATCTGTTTATTGGGACAGGCAACCAGGAATAATTCACCCCTCCACTTT
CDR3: CAICLLGQATRNNSPLHF

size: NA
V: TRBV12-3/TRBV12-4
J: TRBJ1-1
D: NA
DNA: TGTGCCAGCAGTTTAATAGGGACAAGGGGAAGCACTGAAGCTTTCTTT
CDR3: CASSLIGTRGSTEAFF

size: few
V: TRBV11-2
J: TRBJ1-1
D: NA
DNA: TGTGCCAGCAGCTGGGGGAGGGCGAACACTGAAGCTTTCTTT
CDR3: CASSWGRANTEAFF

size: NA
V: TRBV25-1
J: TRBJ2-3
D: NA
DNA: TGTGCCAGCAGTGAATATTTGGGTCGGGCACAGTTCTGTTCGGATACGCAGTATTTT
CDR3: CASSEYLGRAQFCSDTQYF

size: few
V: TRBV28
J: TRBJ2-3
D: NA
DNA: TGTGTGGTGGTAAGGCGTAGCACAGATACGCAGTATTTT
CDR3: CVVVRRSTDTQYF

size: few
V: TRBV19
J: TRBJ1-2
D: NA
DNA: TGTGCCAGTAGTTTTCGATTCGATGGCTACACCTTC
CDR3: CASSFRFDGYTF

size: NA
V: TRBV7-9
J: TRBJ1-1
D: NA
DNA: TGTGCCAGCAGCTTGAACACCGTGGGCACTGAAGCTTTCTTT
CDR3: CASSLNTVGTEAFF

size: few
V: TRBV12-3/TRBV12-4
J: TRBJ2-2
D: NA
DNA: TGTGCCAGCAGCGGGCCTTCCCTATCCCGGGAGCTGTTTTTT
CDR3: CASSGPSLSRELFF

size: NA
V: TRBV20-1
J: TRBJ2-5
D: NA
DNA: TGCAGTGCTAGCGACAGGAACCAAGAGACCCAGTACTTC
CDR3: CSASDRNQETQYF

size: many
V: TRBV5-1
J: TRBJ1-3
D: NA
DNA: TGCGCCAGCAGCTTGGATGGAGGAAACACCATATATTTT
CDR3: CASSLDGGNTIYF